These T cell receptor beta chains were read from a single sample in a study of Ad26.COV2.S vaccination and SARS-CoV-2 variants. Sequencing used immunoSEQ multiplex PCR; TCRdb keeps in-frame clones, though not all of them. The sample records about 460,000 clones, about 88% being singletons. The sample was peripheral blood, taken in a trial of Ad26.COV2.S vaccine versus placebo. All receptors derive from a person between 18 and 59 years old who received the Ad26.COV2.S COVID-19 vaccine or a placebo. CDR3s include the opening cysteine and the closing phenylalanine or tryptophan. The order of the fields is V gene, clone size, D gene, J gene, CDR3 protein, CDR3 DNA. The D gene is left open where the match is weak. Not all rows give a size; the values are once, few, many and, for expanded clones, a class.

>TRBV5-4|once|TRBD1|TRBJ2-2
CASSIPGQGRIGAGELFF
TGTGCCAGCAGCATCCCGGGACAGGGGAGAATCGGCGCCGGGGAGCTGTTTTTT
>TRBV5-1|NA|NA|TRBJ1-6
CASSLGENSPLHF
TGCGCCAGCAGCTTGGGAGAAAATTCACCCCTCCACTTT
>TRBV5-1|NA|NA|TRBJ1-3
CASREKFSGNTIYF
TGCGCCAGCAGGGAGAAATTCTCTGGAAACACCATATATTTT
>TRBV5-4|NA|TRBD2|TRBJ2-1
CASSLAPTSDSDEQFF
TGTGCCAGCAGCTTGGCCCCGACTAGCGATAGCGATGAGCAGTTCTTC
>TRBV6-5|NA|TRBD1|TRBJ1-5
CASSFLRDSENQPQHF
TGTGCCAGCAGTTTCCTCCGGGACAGTGAAAATCAGCCCCAGCATTTT
>TRBV6-1|NA|TRBD1|TRBJ1-5
CASARGQGEQPQHF
TGTGCCAGCGCTCGGGGACAGGGTGAACAGCCCCAGCATTTT
>TRBV2|NA|NA|TRBJ2-7
CASSDVWGFSYEQYF
TGTGCCAGCAGTGACGTTTGGGGCTTCTCCTACGAGCAGTACTTC
>TRBV6-5|once|TRBD2|TRBJ2-1
CASSTPGTSGREQFF
TGTGCCAGCAGTACCCCCGGGACTAGCGGGAGGGAGCAGTTCTTC
>TRBV2|NA|NA|TRBJ1-2
CASKVIGYTF
TGTGCCAGCAAGGTTATTGGCTACACCTTC
>TRBV21-1|NA|NA|TRBJ1-4
CASSKLETGSLGNEKLFF
TGTGCCAGCAGCAAGCTCGAAACAGGGTCCCTAGGTAATGAAAAACTGTTTTTT
>TRBV6-5|NA|TRBD2|TRBJ2-1
CASSPAGRSYNEQFF
TGTGCCAGCAGCCCAGCGGGGCGCTCCTACAATGAGCAGTTCTTC
>TRBV10-3|NA|TRBD2|TRBJ2-3
CAISPRLAGGGDTQYF
TGTGCCATCAGTCCCCGACTAGCGGGAGGGGGAGATACGCAGTATTTT
>TRBV6-6|NA|TRBD2|TRBJ2-3
CASRLTSVTDTQYF
TGTGCCAGCAGGCTTACTAGCGTAACAGATACGCAGTATTTT
>TRBV5-4|NA|TRBD1|TRBJ2-5
CASSLGTEETQYF
TGTGCCAGCAGCCTGGGGACAGAAGAGACCCAGTACTTC
>TRBV27|few|NA|TRBJ1-6
CASSLLTTGNGLMGALHF
TGTGCCAGCAGTTTACTCACAACAGGGAACGGGCTAATGGGGGCCCTCCACTTT
>TRBV27|NA|NA|TRBJ1-6
CASSFGALSPLHF
TGTGCCAGCAGCTTTGGGGCCCTTTCACCCCTCCACTTT
>TRBV7-6|NA|NA|TRBJ1-3
CASSSDGDYSGNTIYF
TGTGCCAGCAGCTCCGACGGCGACTACTCTGGAAACACCATATATTTT
>TRBV6-2/TRBV6-3|NA|NA|TRBJ2-5
CASSPLSGRLETQYF
TGTGCCAGCAGTCCCCTCAGCGGGCGACTAGAGACCCAGTACTTC
>TRBV9|NA|NA|TRBJ2-1
CASSVGATAYNEQFF
TGTGCCAGCAGCGTAGGCGCAACCGCCTACAATGAGCAGTTCTTC
>TRBV5-1|NA|TRBD2|TRBJ2-7
CASSWTSGTYEQYF
TGCGCCAGCAGCTGGACTAGCGGGACCTACGAGCAGTACTTC
>TRBV12-3/TRBV12-4|once|NA|TRBJ1-2
CASSRTTGFGYTF
TGTGCCAGCAGCCGCACAACAGGTTTTGGCTACACCTTC
>TRBV7-3|NA|TRBD1|TRBJ2-2
CASSSGMGTGGNTGELFF
TGTGCCAGCAGCTCGGGCATGGGGACAGGGGGCAACACCGGGGAGCTGTTTTTT
>TRBV5-1|NA|TRBD1|TRBJ1-4
CASSRGQTNEKLFF
TGCGCCAGCAGCAGGGGACAGACTAATGAAAAACTGTTTTTT
>TRBV6-1|many|TRBD1|TRBJ2-3
CASSEDTGTGSDTQYF
TGTGCCAGCAGTGAAGATACCGGGACAGGGTCGGATACGCAGTATTTT
>TRBV19|NA|TRBD2|TRBJ2-3
CASSMGLADTQYF
TGTGCCAGTAGTATGGGACTAGCAGATACGCAGTATTTT
>TRBV30|NA|NA|TRBJ1-5
CAWSYGGYRNQPQHF
TGTGCCTGGAGTTATGGGGGGTACCGCAATCAGCCCCAGCATTTT
>TRBV28|NA|NA|TRBJ2-7
CASSPPGTEAYEQYF
TGTGCCAGCAGTCCCCCCGGGACCGAAGCCTACGAGCAGTACTTC
>TRBV10-2|NA|NA|TRBJ2-1
CASRPTSVEQFF
TGCGCCAGCAGACCTACTAGTGTTGAGCAGTTCTTC
>TRBV7-2|NA|TRBD1|TRBJ2-7
CASSLVPMGQGGEQYF
TGTGCCAGCAGCTTAGTCCCCATGGGACAGGGTGGCGAGCAGTACTTC
>TRBV21-1|NA|NA|TRBJ1-5
CASSKEFQVDSNQPQHF
TGTGCCAGCAGCAAAGAGTTTCAGGTCGATAGCAATCAGCCCCAGCATTTT
>TRBV3-1/TRBV3-2|NA|TRBD1|TRBJ1-2
CASSLRQGSFYGYTF
TGTGCCAGCAGCCTCCGACAGGGATCTTTCTATGGCTACACCTTC
>TRBV5-1|NA|NA|TRBJ2-6
CASSLRGWGSGANVLTF
TGCGCCAGCAGCTTGAGGGGTTGGGGCTCCGGGGCCAACGTCCTGACTTTC
>TRBV2|NA|NA|TRBJ2-3
CASSERRQGTDTQYF
TGTGCCAGCAGTGAAAGGCGGCAGGGAACAGATACGCAGTATTTT
>TRBV10-3|NA|NA|TRBJ1-6
CAISEGPRSYNSPLHF
TGTGCCATCAGTGAAGGACCCCGCTCCTATAATTCACCCCTCCACTTT
>TRBV6-4|NA|TRBD1|TRBJ2-1
CASSALTGGDEQFF
TGTGCCAGCAGCGCACTTACAGGGGGCGATGAGCAGTTCTTC
>TRBV9|NA|NA|TRBJ2-3
CASSVGAAKGDTQYF
TGTGCCAGCAGCGTAGGGGCGGCGAAGGGCGATACGCAGTATTTT
>TRBV6-5|NA|TRBD2|TRBJ2-3
CASSLAGTDTQYF
TGTGCCAGCAGCCTAGCGGGCACAGATACGCAGTATTTT
>TRBV7-3|NA|NA|TRBJ1-1
CASSELMNTEAFF
TGTGCCAGCAGCGAACTGATGAACACTGAAGCTTTCTTT
>TRBV7-6|NA|TRBD1|TRBJ1-4
CASGAGGPNEKLFF
TGTGCCAGCGGGGCAGGGGGTCCGAATGAAAAACTGTTTTTT
>TRBV5-1|NA|TRBD1|TRBJ1-1
CASSLTGVTKFGNTEAFF
TGCGCCAGCAGCTTGACAGGGGTAACGAAATTCGGGAACACTGAAGCTTTCTTT
>TRBV27|NA|TRBD1|TRBJ1-6
CASRGQVDRPLHF
TGTGCCAGCAGGGGACAGGTTGACCGACCCCTCCACTTT
>TRBV6-6|NA|TRBD1|TRBJ2-7
CASSWTGTSYEQYF
TGTGCCAGCAGCTGGACAGGAACCTCCTACGAGCAGTACTTC
>TRBV5-8|NA|NA|TRBJ1-3
CASSRILIGNTIYF
TGTGCCAGCAGCAGGATTCTCATTGGAAACACCATATATTTT
>TRBV3-1/TRBV3-2|NA|NA|TRBJ2-2
CASSQVVRGELFF
TGTGCCAGCAGCCAAGTGGTTAGGGGGGAGCTGTTTTTT
>TRBV27|NA|TRBD2|TRBJ2-7
CASSLWAGGSALYEQYF
TGTGCCAGCAGTTTATGGGCGGGAGGCTCTGCCCTCTACGAGCAGTACTTC
>TRBV6-5|NA|NA|TRBJ1-3
CASSYSAAGSGNTIYF
TGTGCCAGCAGTTACTCCGCGGCCGGCTCTGGAAACACCATATATTTT
>TRBV27|NA|NA|TRBJ2-6
CASSSGIGANVLTF
TGTGCCAGCAGTTCTGGGATTGGGGCCAACGTCCTGACTTTC
>TRBV7-9|NA|NA|TRBJ2-3
CASSQLDTQYF
TGTGCCAGCAGTCAGTTGGATACGCAGTATTTT